This T cell receptor beta chain was sequenced for a study of cytomegalovirus exposure and HLA in healthy donors. This clone was observed a handful of times. This CDR3 spans 16 amino acids. Germline V gives CDR1 SGHNT, CDR2 YYREEE (reference sequence). With 0 bases clipped from V and 2 bases from J, the junction kept 4 bases outside the gene matches. PCR amplification relied on 60 Vbeta primers (plus 13 Jbeta primers). Assay: immunoSEQ multiplex PCR; the TCRdb copy retains only in-frame clones and omits some. The sample shows fewer than 200,000 clones, 82% of them seen only once. Sample: PBMCs. The chain carries TRBV5-4 and TRBJ2-3; 9 bases agree with TRBD2. The receptor was derived from a man in his forties or fifties in good health and CMV-seropositive. CDR3 DNA: TGTGCCAGCAGCTTGGCCCTAGCGGGGCCCACAGATACGCAGTATTTT. This gives the protein CASSLALAGPTDTQYF.